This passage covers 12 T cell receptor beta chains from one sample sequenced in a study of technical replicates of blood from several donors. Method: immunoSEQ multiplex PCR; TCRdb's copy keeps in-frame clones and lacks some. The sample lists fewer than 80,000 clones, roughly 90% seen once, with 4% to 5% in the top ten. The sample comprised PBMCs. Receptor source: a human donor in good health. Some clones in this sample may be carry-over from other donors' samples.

CDR3 nucleotide sequence: TGTGCCAGTAGTCCCCGGGACAGGGGTCACAATCAGCCCCAGCATTTT. Protein sequence: CASSPRDRGHNQPQHF. V and J are TRBV19 and TRBJ1-5; TRBD1 matches at 10 bases. The CDR3 is 16 amino acids. Germline V gene sequence: CDR1 LNHDA, CDR2 SQIVND (reference sequence). The V segment lost 5 bases and the J segment 3 bases; nucleotides outside the gene matches: 7.

This CDR3 reads CASSTLQGTDTQYF. The DNA for the CDR3 is TGTGCCAGTAGTACACTACAGGGTACAGATACGCAGTATTTT. The chain employs TRBV19 and TRBJ2-3; TRBD1 is a possible D gene (6 bases). Germline V gene data show CDR1 as LNHDA and CDR2 as SQIVND (reference sequence). This CDR3 region has 14 residues. With 4 bases removed from V and 3 bases from J, the gap between germline ends came to 11 bases.

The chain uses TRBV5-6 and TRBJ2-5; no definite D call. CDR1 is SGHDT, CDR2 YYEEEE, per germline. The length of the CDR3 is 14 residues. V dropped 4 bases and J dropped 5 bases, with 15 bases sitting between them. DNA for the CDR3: TGTGCCAGCAGCCCTTTATTATCCCCGGAGACCCAGTACTTC. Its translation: CASSPLLSPETQYF.

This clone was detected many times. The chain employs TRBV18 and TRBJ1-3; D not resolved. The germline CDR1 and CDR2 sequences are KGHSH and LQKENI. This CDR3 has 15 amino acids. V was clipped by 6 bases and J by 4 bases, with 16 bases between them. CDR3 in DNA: TGTGCCAGCTCGCCCAAGAAATCGGGAGGAAACACCATATATTTT. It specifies CASSPKKSGGNTIYF.

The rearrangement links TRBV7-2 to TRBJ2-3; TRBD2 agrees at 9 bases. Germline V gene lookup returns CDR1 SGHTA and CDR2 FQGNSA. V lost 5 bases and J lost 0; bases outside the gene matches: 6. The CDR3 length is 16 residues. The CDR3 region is CASSDSGGLSTDTQYF. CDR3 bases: TGTGCCAGCAGCGATAGCGGGGGCCTTAGCACAGATACGCAGTATTTT.

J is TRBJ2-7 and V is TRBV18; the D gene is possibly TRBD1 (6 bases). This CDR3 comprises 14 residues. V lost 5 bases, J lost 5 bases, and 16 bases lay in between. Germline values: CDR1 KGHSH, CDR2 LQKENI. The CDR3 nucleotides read TGTGCCAGCTCAGTACCCGGGACACCTGACGAGCAGTACTTC. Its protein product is CASSVPGTPDEQYF.

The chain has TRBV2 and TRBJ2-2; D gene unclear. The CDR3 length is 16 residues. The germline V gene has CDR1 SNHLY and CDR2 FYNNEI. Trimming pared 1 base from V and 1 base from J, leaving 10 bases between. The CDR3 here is CASSEERLGNTGELFF. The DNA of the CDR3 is TGTGCCAGCAGTGAAGAGCGATTGGGGAACACCGGGGAGCTGTTTTTT.

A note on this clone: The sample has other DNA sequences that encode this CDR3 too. CDR3 residues: CASSLRVAGYNEQFF. The CDR3 DNA reads as TGTGCCAGCAGCTTAAGGGTAGCGGGTTACAATGAGCAGTTCTTC. This rearrangement joins TRBV7-3 to TRBJ2-1, with 7 bases aligning to TRBD2. This CDR3 contains 15 residues. Looked up from germline, CDR1 is SGHTA and CDR2 is FQGTGA. Losses at the gene ends were 1 base for V and 4 bases for J; bases not matched to a gene: 4.

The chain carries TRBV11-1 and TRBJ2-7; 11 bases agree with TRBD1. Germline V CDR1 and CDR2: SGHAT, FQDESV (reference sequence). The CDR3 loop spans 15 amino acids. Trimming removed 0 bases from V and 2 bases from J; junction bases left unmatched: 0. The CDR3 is CASSLAGQGAYEQYF. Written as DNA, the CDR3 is TGTGCCAGCAGCTTAGCGGGACAGGGGGCCTACGAGCAGTACTTC.

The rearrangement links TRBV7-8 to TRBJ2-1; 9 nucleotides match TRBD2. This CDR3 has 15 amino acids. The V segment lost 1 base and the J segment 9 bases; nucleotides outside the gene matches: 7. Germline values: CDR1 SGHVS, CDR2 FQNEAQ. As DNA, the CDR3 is TGTGCCAGCAGCTTAGGGGGACTAGCATCCGGTGAGCAGTTCTTC. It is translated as CASSLGGLASGEQFF.

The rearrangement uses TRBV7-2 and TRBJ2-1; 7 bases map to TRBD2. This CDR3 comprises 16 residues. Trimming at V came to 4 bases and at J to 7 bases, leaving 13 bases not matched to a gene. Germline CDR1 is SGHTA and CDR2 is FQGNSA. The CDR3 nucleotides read TGTGCCAGCAGCTCACAGTTGATAGCGGGTGGGAATGAGCAGTTCTTC. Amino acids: CASSSQLIAGGNEQFF.

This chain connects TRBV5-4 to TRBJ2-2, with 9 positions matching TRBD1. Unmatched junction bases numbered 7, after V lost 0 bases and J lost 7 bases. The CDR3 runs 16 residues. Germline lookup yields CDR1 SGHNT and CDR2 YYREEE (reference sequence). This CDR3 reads CASSLVTGGAYGELFF. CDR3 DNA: TGTGCCAGCAGCTTGGTCACAGGGGGCGCCTACGGGGAGCTGTTTTTT.